The clone carrying this T cell receptor beta chain has just a few counts. Unique molecular identifiers were used in preparing the TCRbeta library. TCRdb itself ran the PCR reads through MiXCR, one entry per CDR3 protein. The sample yields about 340,000 distinct CDR3 sequences, about 9.3% seen once. The V and J ends lost 0 bases and 0 bases, in that order; junction bases with no gene match: 5. Germline assignment: CDR1 MNHEY and CDR2 SVGAGI. The CDR3 covers 16 residues. This sample is part of a study of T-cell reconstitution after alpha-beta-depleted transplantation in children. V is TRBV6-5 and J is TRBJ2-7; the match to TRBD2 covers 7 bases. The sequenced sample was PBMCs from the stem cell graft donor, obtained from the stem cell graft. The receptor was derived from a human donor who donated a stem cell graft to a child with acute lymphoblastic leukemia. DNA of the CDR3: TGTGCCAGCAGTTACTCGGGGAGGGGACCCTCCTACGAGCAGTACTTC. It translates to CASSYSGRGPSYEQYF.